There are a few counts of the clone carrying this TCR beta chain. This sample was included in a study of blood T cells in healthy people across ages. Germline-derived CDR1 and CDR2 are SGHAT and FQDESV (reference sequence). The junction had 9 bases not matched to a gene; V was cut back by 1 base and J by 6 bases. This CDR3 comprises 16 residues. Alongside a J-beta primer mix, a sample-barcoded 5' primer served in a second PCR lasting about 7 to 12 cycles. TCRdb itself ran the 5' RACE reads through MiXCR, one entry per CDR3 protein. This table holds about 1.8 million distinct CDR3 sequences, approximately 50% found once. About 9.9 milliliters of peripheral blood were drawn from each donor.

V is TRBV11-1 and J is TRBJ2-1, with TRBD1 matching over 7 bases. Sequencing used blood. The sequence derives from a woman between 40 and 50 years old in good health. The CDR3 reads CASSLGRQGEINEQFF. The CDR3 nucleotides read TGTGCCAGCAGCTTAGGACGCCAGGGGGAGATCAATGAGCAGTTCTTC.